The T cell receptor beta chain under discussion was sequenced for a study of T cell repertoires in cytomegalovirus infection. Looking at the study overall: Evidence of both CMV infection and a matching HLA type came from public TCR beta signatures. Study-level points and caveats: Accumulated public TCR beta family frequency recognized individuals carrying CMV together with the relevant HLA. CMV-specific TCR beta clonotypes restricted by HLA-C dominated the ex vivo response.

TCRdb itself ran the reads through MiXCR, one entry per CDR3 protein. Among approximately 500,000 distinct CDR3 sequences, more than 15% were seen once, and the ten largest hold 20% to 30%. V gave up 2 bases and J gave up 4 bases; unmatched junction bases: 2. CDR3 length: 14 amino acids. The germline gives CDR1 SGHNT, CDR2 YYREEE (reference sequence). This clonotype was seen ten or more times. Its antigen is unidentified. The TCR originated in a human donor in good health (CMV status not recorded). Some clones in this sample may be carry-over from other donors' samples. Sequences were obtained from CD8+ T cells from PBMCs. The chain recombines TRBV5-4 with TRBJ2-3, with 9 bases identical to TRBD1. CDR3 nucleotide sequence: TGTGCCAGCAGCTTTTGGACAGGGGCAGATACGCAGTATTTT. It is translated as CASSFWTGADTQYF.